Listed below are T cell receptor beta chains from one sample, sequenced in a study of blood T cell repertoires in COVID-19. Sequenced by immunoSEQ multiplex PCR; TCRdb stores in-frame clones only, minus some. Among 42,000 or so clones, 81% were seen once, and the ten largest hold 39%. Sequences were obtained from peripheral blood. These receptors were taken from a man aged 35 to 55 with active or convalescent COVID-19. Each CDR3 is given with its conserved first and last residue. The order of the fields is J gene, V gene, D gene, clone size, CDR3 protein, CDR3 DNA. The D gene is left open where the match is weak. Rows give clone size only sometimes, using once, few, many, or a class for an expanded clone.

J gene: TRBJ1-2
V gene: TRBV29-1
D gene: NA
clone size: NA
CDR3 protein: CSVALAGYGYTF
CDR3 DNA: TGCAGCGTTGCGTTAGCCGGATATGGCTACACCTTC

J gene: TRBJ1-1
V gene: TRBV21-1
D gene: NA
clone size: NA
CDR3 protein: CASSKGKGRTGYTEAFF
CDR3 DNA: TGTGCCAGCAGCAAGGGAAAGGGCCGGACAGGGTACACTGAAGCTTTCTTT

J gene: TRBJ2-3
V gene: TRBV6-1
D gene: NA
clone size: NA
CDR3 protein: CASSEIWGRGDTQYF
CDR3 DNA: TGTGCCAGCAGTGAAATATGGGGGCGCGGGGATACGCAGTATTTT

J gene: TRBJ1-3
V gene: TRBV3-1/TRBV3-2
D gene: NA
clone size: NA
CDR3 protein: CASSQDSRSGNTIYF
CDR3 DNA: TGTGCCAGCAGCCAAGATTCTAGGTCGGGAAACACCATATATTTT

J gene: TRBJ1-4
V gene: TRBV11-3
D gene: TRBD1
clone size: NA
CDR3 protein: CASSPRAQGAANEKLFF
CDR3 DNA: TGTGCCAGCAGCCCGCGGGCCCAGGGGGCGGCTAATGAAAAACTGTTTTTT

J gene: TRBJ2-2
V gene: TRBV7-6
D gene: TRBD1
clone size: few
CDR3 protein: CASSRGQAGELFF
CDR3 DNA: TGTGCCAGCAGCCGAGGACAGGCCGGGGAGCTGTTTTTT

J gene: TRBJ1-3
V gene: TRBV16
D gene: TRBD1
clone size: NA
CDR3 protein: CASSPGQGSGNTIYF
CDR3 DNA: TGTGCCAGCAGCCCGGGACAGGGCTCTGGAAACACCATATATTTT

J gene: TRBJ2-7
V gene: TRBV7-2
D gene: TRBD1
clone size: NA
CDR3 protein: CASSTQGAPYEQYF
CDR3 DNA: TGTGCCAGCAGTACACAGGGGGCGCCCTACGAGCAGTACTTC

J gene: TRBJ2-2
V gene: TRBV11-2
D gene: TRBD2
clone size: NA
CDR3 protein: CASSLGLAGLMNTGELFF
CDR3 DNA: TGTGCCAGCAGCTTAGGACTAGCGGGACTTATGAACACCGGGGAGCTGTTTTTT

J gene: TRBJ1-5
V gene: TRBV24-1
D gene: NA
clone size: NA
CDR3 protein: CATSDDSYQPQHF
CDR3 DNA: TGTGCCACCAGTGACGACAGTTATCAGCCCCAGCATTTT

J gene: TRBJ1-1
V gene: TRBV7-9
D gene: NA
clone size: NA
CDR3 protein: CASSSYGVEAFF
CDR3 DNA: TGTGCCAGCAGCTCCTACGGGGTCGAAGCTTTCTTT

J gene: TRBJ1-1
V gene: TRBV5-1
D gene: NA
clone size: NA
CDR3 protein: CASSLLGRDTEAFF
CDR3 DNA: TGCGCCAGCAGCTTGTTAGGGAGGGACACTGAAGCTTTCTTT

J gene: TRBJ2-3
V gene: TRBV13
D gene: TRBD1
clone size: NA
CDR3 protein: CASSSALGQGDTQYF
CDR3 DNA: TGTGCCAGCAGCTCCGCTCTAGGACAGGGAGATACGCAGTATTTT

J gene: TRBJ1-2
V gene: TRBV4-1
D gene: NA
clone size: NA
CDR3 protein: CASSHETVLNYGYTF
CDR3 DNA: TGCGCCAGCAGCCACGAGACAGTCCTTAACTATGGCTACACCTTC

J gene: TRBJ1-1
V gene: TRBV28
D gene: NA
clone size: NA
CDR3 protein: CASSLTGGSTEAFF
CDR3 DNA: TGTGCCAGCAGTTTAACCGGAGGGAGCACTGAAGCTTTCTTT

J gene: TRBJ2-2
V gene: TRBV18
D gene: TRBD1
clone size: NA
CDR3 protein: CASSRGQGVNTGELFF
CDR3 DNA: TGTGCCAGCTCACGGGGACAGGGCGTGAACACCGGGGAGCTGTTTTTT

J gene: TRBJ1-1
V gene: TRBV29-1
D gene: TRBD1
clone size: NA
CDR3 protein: CSVGQGASTEAFF
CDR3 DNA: TGCAGCGTTGGTCAGGGGGCGAGCACTGAAGCTTTCTTT

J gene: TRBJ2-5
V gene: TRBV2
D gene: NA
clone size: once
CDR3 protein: CASREGAKETQYF
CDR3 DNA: TGTGCCAGCAGGGAGGGGGCAAAGGAGACCCAGTACTTC

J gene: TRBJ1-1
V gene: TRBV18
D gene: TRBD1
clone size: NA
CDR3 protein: CASSPAGQGAGTEAFF
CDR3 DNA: TGTGCCAGCTCACCGGCCGGACAGGGGGCAGGGACTGAAGCTTTCTTT